The rows below give T cell receptor beta chains drawn from one sample of a study of cytomegalovirus exposure and HLA in healthy donors. Assay used: immunoSEQ multiplex PCR; TCRdb lists only in-frame clones, some missing. The sample lists 150,000 to 200,000 clones; approximately 80% were seen once. Sequencing was carried out using PBMCs. The source of these receptors is a man aged 25-45 years in good health and CMV-seropositive. Each CDR3 is given with its conserved first and last residue. D genes are given only for firm matches. For some rows the clone size is stated as once, few or many, or as a class when expanded; others skip it.

d_call j_call clone_size v_call cdr3_aa cdr3_nt
- TRBJ2-1 - TRBV7-7 CASSQDSNYNEQFF TGTGCTAGCAGCCAGGACAGTAACTACAATGAGCAGTTCTTC
- TRBJ1-5 few TRBV4-1 CASSPRDTGNQPQHF TGCGCCAGCAGCCCTCGGGACACGGGCAATCAGCCCCAGCATTTT
TRBD2 TRBJ2-5 - TRBV10-2 CASSERRGSGGKWETQYF TGCGCCAGCAGTGAGAGGAGGGGTAGCGGGGGGAAATGGGAGACCCAGTACTTC
- TRBJ2-7 - TRBV2 CASRGGAGYEQYF TGTGCCAGCAGAGGGGGGGCGGGTTACGAGCAGTACTTC
TRBD2 TRBJ2-3 - TRBV7-6 CASSLDHPSGGDPSRTDTQYF TGTGCCAGCAGCTTAGACCACCCTAGCGGGGGGGACCCCTCACGCACAGATACGCAGTATTTT
- TRBJ2-7 - TRBV12-5 CASGSPTGHYEQYF TGTGCTAGTGGTTCTCCGACAGGCCACTACGAGCAGTACTTC
- TRBJ1-6 - TRBV6-4 CASGTGGQASPLHF TGTGCCAGCGGTACCGGGGGTCAGGCTTCACCCCTCCACTTT
- TRBJ1-5 - TRBV15 CATSRNRLGNQPQHF TGTGCCACCAGCAGAAATAGACTCGGCAATCAGCCCCAGCATTTT
- TRBJ2-2 - TRBV6-5 CASSYSRPNTGELFF TGTGCCAGCAGTTACTCGCGGCCGAACACCGGGGAGCTGTTTTTT
- TRBJ2-7 - TRBV6-1 CASSQTYEQYF TGTGCCAGCAGCCAAACCTACGAGCAGTACTTC
- TRBJ1-2 - TRBV27 CASSSADNTQFKDGYTF TGTGCCAGCAGTTCCGCGGACAATACGCAATTTAAGGATGGCTACACCTTC
TRBD1 TRBJ2-2 - TRBV4-1 CASSPDRAWDGELFF TGCGCCAGCAGCCCCGACAGGGCATGGGACGGGGAGCTGTTTTTT
- TRBJ2-7 - TRBV7-9 CASSPGDGYEQYF TGTGCCAGCAGCCCAGGGGACGGGTACGAGCAGTACTTC
TRBD2 TRBJ2-5 - TRBV4-1 CASSQERGGQETQYF TGCGCCAGCAGCCAAGAGCGGGGGGGCCAAGAGACCCAGTACTTC
- TRBJ1-2 - TRBV2 CASSDGANYGYTF TGTGCCAGCAGTGACGGAGCTAACTATGGCTACACCTTC